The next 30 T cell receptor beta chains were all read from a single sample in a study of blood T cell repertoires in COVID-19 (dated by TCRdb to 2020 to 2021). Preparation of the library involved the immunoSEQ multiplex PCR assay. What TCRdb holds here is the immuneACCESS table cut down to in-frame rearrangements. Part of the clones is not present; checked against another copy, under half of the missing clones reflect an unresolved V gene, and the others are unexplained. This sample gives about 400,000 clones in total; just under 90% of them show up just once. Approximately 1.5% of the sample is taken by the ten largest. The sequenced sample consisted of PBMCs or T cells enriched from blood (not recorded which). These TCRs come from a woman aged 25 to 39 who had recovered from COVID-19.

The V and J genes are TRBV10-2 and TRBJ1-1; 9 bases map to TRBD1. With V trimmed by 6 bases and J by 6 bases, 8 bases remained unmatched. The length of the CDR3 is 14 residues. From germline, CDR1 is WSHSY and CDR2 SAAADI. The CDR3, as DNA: TGCGCCAGCAGAAGGACAGGGGAATCCCCTGAAGCTTTCTTT. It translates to CASRRTGESPEAFF.

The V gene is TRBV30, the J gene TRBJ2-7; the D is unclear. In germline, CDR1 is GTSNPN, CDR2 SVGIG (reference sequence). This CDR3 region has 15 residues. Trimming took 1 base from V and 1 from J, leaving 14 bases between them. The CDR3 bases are TGTGCCTGGAGTGGAAGAAATGACATTTCCTACGAGCAGTACTTC. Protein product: CAWSGRNDISYEQYF.

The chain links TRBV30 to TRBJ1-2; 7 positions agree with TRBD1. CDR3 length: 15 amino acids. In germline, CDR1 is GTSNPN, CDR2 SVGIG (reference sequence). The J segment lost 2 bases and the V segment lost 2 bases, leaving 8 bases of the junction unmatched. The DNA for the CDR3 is TGTGCCTGGAGTAGAGCCCCGACAGGGAACTATGGCTACACCTTC. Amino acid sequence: CAWSRAPTGNYGYTF. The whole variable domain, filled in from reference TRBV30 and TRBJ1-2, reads SQTIHQWPATLVQPVGSPLSLECTVEGTSNPNLYWYRQAAGRGLQLLFYSVGIGQISSEVPQNLSASRPQDRQFILSSKKLLLSDSGFYLCAWSRAPTGNYGYTFGSGTRLTVV.

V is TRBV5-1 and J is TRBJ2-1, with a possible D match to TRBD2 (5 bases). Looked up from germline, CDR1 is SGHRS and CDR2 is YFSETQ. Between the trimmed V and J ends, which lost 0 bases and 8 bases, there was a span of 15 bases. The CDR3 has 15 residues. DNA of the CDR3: TGCGCCAGCAGCTTGGCGCCTAGCCTCCCCGATGAGCAGTTCTTC. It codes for CASSLAPSLPDEQFF.

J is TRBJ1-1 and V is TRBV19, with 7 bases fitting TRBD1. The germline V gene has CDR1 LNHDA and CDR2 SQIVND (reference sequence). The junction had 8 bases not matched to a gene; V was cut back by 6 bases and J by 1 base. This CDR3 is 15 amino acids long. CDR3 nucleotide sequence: TGTGCCAGTAGCGTAACAGGGGCCTCGAACACTGAAGCTTTCTTT. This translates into CASSVTGASNTEAFF.

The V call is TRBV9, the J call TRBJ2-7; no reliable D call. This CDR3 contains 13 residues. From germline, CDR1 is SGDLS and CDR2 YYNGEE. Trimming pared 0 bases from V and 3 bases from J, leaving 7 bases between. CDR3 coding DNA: TGTGCCAGCAGCGTAGTTCCCCACTACGAGCAGTACTTC. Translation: CASSVVPHYEQYF.

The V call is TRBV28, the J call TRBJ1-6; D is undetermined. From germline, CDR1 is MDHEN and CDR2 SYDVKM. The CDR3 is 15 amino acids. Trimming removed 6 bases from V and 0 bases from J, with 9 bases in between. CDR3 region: CASSPTSSYNSPLHF. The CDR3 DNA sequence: TGTGCCAGCAGCCCCACGAGCTCCTATAATTCACCCCTCCACTTT.

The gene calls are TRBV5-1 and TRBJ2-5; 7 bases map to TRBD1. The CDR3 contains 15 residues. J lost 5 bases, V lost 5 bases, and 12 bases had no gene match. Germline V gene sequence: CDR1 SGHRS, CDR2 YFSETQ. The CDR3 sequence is CASRPRDSSWETQYF. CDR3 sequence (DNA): TGCGCCAGCAGACCCAGGGACAGTTCGTGGGAGACCCAGTACTTC.

The CDR3 DNA reads as TGTGCCAGCAGTCACAAAGCAGGCGGGGCTGAAGCTTTCTTT. This codes for CASSHKAGGAEAFF. The rearrangement uses TRBV6-5 and TRBJ1-1; D uncertain. The germline gives CDR1 MNHEY, CDR2 SVGAGI. The CDR3 consists of 14 residues. Trimming pared 5 bases from V and 6 bases from J, leaving 16 bases between.

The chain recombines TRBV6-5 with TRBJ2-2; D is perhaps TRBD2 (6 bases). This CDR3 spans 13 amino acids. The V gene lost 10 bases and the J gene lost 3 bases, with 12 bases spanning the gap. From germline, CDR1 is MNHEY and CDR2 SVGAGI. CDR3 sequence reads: CATPGTHTGELFF. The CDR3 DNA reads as TGTGCCACCCCCGGGACTCACACCGGGGAGCTGTTTTTT.

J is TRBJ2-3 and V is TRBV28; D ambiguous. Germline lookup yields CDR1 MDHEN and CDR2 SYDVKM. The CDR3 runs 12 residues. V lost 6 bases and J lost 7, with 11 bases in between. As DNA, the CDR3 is TGTGCCAGCAGCCCGCTTCAGTATACGCAGTATTTT. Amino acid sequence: CASSPLQYTQYF.

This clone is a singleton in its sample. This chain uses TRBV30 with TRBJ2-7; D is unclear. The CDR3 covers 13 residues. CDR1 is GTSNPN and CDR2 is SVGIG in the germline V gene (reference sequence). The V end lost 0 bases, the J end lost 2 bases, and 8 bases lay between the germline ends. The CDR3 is CAWSVAHPYEQYF. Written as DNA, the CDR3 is TGTGCCTGGAGTGTAGCCCATCCCTACGAGCAGTACTTC.

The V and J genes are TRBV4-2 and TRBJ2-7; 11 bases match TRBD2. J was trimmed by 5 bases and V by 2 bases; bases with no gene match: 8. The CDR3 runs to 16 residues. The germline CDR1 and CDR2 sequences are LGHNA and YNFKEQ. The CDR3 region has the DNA TGTGCCAGCAGCCAACCCCTAGCGGGGGGTCCCCACGAGCAGTACTTC. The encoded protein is CASSQPLAGGPHEQYF.

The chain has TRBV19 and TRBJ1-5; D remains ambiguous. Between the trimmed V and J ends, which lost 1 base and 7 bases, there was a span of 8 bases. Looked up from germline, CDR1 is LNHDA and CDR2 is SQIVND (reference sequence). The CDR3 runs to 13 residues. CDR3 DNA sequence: TGTGCCAGTAGTATAGCGTTAAAACAGCCCCAGCATTTT. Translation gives CASSIALKQPQHF.

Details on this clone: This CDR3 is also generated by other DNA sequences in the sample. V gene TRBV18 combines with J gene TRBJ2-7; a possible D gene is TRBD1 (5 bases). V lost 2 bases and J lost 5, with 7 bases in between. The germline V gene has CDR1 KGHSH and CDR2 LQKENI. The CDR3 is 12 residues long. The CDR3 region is CASSPGADEQYF. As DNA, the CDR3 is TGTGCCAGCTCACCAGGGGCCGACGAGCAGTACTTC. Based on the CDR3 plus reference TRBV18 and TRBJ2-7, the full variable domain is NAGVMQNPRHLVRRRGQEARLRCSPMKGHSHVYWYRQLPEEGLKFMVYLQKENIIDESGMPKERFSAEFPKEGPSILRIQQVVRGDSAAYFCASSPGADEQYFGPGTRLTVT.

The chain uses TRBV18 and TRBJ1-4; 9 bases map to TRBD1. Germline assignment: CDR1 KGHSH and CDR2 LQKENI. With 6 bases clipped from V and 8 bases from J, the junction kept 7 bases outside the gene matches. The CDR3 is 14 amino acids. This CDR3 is CASSAGTGREKLFF. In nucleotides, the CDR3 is TGTGCCAGCTCGGCCGGGACAGGGAGGGAAAAACTGTTTTTT.

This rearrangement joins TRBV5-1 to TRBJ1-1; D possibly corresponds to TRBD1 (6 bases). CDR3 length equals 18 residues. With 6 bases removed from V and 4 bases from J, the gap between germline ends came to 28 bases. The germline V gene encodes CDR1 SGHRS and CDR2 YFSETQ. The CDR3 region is CASNPLSGGALVSTEAFF. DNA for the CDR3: TGCGCCAGCAACCCCCTCTCCGGGGGGGCGTTGGTTAGCACTGAAGCTTTCTTT.

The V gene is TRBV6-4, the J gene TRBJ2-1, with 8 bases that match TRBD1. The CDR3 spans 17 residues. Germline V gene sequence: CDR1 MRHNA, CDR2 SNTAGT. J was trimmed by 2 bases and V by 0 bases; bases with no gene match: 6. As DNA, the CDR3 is TGTGCCAGCAGTGACTCTACGGAACAGGGGGCCTACAATGAGCAGTTCTTC. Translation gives CASSDSTEQGAYNEQFF.

Written as DNA, the CDR3 is TGTGCCAGCAGCTTCCCGACTAGCGGGATGAACACCGGGGAGCTGTTTTTT. Amino acid sequence: CASSFPTSGMNTGELFF. The chain is built from TRBV5-8 and TRBJ2-2, with 11 positions matching TRBD2. Germline CDR1 reads SGHTS; CDR2 reads YDEGEE. The CDR3 extends over 17 amino acids. Germline trimming cut 2 bases from V and 1 base from J; bases unmatched to any gene: 4.

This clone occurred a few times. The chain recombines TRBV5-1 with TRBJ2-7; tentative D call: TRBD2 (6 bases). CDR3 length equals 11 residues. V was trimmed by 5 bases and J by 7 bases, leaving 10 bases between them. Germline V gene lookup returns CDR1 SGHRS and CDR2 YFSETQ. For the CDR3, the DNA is TGCGCCAGCAGTTCGGGGGTTGAGCAGTACTTC. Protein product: CASSSGVEQYF.

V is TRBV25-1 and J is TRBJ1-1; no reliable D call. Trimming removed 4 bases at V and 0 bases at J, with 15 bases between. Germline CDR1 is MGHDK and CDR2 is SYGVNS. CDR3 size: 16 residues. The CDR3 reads CASSAVVSGMNTEAFF. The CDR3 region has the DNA TGTGCCAGCAGTGCTGTTGTTTCAGGTATGAACACTGAAGCTTTCTTT.

CDR3 DNA sequence: TGTGCCAGCTCATCGACTAGCGGATTAACGGGAGAGCAGTACTTC. This codes for CASSSTSGLTGEQYF. The chain is built from TRBV18 and TRBJ2-7; TRBD2 agrees at 9 bases. The CDR3 has 15 amino acids. The J segment lost 7 bases and the V segment lost 5 bases, leaving 12 bases of the junction unmatched. Germline V gives CDR1 KGHSH, CDR2 LQKENI.

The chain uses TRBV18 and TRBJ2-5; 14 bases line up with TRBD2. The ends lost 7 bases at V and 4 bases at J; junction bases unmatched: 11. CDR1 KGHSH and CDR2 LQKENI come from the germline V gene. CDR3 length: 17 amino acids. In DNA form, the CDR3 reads TGTGCCAGCTTTTCCGGGACTAGCGGGAGAGGGGCAGAGACCCAGTACTTC. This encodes CASFSGTSGRGAETQYF. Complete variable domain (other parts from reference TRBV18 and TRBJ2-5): NAGVMQNPRHLVRRRGQEARLRCSPMKGHSHVYWYRQLPEEGLKFMVYLQKENIIDESGMPKERFSAEFPKEGPSILRIQQVVRGDSAAYFCASFSGTSGRGAETQYFGPGTRLLVL.

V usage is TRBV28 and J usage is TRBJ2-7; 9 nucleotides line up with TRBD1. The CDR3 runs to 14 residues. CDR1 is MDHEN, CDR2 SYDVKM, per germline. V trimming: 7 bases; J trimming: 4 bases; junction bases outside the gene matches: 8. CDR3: CASTQQGAEYEQYF. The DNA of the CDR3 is TGTGCCAGCACCCAACAGGGGGCTGAATACGAGCAGTACTTC. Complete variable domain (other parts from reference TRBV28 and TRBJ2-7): DVKVTQSSRYLVKRTGEKVFLECVQDMDHENMFWYRQDPGLGLRLIYFSYDVKMKEKGDIPEGYSVSREKKERFSLILESASTNQTSMYLCASTQQGAEYEQYFGPGTRLTVT.

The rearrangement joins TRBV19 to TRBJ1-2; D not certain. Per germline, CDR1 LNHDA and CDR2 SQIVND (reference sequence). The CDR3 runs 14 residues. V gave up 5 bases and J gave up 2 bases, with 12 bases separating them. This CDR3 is CASSLGGLNYGYTF. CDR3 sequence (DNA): TGTGCCAGTAGTCTTGGTGGCTTGAACTATGGCTACACCTTC.

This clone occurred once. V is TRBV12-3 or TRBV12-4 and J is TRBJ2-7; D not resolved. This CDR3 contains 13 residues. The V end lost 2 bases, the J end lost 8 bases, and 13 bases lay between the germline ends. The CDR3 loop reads CASSLKQARKQYF. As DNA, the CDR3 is TGTGCCAGCAGTTTAAAGCAGGCCCGTAAGCAGTACTTC.

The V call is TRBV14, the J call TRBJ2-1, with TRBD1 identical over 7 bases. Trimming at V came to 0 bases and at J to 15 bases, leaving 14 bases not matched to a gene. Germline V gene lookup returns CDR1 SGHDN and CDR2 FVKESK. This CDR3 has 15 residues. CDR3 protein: CASSQDLTGTNSPFF. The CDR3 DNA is TGTGCCAGCAGCCAAGACCTGACAGGGACAAACTCACCGTTCTTC.

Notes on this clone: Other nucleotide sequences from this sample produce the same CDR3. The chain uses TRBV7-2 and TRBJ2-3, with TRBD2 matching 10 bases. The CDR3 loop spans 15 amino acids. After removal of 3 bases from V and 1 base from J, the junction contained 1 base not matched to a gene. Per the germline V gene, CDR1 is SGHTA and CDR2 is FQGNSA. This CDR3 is CASSFLAGGTDTQYF. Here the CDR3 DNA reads TGTGCCAGCAGCTTCCTAGCGGGGGGCACAGATACGCAGTATTTT.

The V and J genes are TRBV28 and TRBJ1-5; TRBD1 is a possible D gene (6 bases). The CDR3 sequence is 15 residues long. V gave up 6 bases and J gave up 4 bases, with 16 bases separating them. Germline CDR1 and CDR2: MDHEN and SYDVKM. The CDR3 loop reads CASSRGTLINQPQHF. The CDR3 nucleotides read TGTGCCAGCAGCCGAGGGACATTGATTAATCAGCCCCAGCATTTT.

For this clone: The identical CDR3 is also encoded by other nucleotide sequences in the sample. The CDR3 DNA is TGTGCCAGCAGTTTTTCGGAAGAGACCCAGTACTTC. Protein product: CASSFSEETQYF. This sequence joins TRBV12-3 or TRBV12-4 and TRBJ2-5, with D hard to call. This CDR3 contains 12 residues. V was cut by 3 bases and J by 3 bases, with 5 bases left in between.